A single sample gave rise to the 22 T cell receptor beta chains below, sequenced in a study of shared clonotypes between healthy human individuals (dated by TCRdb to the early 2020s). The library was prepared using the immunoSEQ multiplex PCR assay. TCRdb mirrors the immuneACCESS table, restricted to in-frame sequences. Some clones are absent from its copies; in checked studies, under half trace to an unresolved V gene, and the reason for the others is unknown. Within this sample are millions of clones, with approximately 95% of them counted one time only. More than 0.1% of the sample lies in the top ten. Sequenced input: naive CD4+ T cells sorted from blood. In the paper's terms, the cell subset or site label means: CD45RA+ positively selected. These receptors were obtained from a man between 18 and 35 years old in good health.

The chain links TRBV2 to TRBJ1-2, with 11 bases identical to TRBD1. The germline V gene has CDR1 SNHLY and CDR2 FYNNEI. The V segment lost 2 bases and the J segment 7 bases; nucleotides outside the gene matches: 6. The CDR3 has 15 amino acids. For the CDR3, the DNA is TGTGCCAGCAGTGAAACTCGGACAGGGGGCGGTGGCTACACCTTC. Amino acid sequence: CASSETRTGGGGYTF.

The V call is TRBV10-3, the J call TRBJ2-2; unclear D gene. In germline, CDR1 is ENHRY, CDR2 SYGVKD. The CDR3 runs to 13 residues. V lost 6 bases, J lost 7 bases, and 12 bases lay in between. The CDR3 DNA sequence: TGTGCCATCAGCGAACGTGATTTCGGGGAGCTGTTTTTT. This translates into CAISERDFGELFF.

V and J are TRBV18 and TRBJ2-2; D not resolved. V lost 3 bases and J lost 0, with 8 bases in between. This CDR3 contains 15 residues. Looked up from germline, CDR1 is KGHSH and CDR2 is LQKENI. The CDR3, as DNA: TGTGCCAGCTCACCGGACCTAACGAACACCGGGGAGCTGTTTTTT. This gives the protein CASSPDLTNTGELFF.

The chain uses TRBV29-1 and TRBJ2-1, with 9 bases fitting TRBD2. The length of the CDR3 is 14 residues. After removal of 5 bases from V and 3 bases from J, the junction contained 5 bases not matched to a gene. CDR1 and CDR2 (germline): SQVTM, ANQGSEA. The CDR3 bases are TGCAGCGTTCGGCCTAGCGGGATCTACAATGAGCAGTTCTTC. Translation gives CSVRPSGIYNEQFF.

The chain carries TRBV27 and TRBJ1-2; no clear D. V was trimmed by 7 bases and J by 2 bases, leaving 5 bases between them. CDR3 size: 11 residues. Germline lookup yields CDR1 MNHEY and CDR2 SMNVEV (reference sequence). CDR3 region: CASTPNYGYTF. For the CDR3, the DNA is TGTGCCAGCACCCCGAACTATGGCTACACCTTC.

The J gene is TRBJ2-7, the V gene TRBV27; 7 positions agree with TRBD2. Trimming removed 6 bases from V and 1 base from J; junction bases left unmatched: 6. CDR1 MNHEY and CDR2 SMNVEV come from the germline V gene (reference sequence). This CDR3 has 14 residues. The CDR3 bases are TGTGCCAGCAGGTCCTCCGGGGGGTCCTACGAGCAGTACTTC. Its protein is CASRSSGGSYEQYF.

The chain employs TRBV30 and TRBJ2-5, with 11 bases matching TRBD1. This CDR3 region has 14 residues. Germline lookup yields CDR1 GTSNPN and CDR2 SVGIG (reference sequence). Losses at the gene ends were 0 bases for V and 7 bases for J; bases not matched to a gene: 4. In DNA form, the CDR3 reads TGTGCCTGGAGTGTACCCGGGACAGGGGGGACCCAGTACTTC. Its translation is CAWSVPGTGGTQYF. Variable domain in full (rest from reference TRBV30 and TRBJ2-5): SQTIHQWPATLVQPVGSPLSLECTVEGTSNPNLYWYRQAAGRGLQLLFYSVGIGQISSEVPQNLSASRPQDRQFILSSKKLLLSDSGFYLCAWSVPGTGGTQYFGPGTRLLVL.

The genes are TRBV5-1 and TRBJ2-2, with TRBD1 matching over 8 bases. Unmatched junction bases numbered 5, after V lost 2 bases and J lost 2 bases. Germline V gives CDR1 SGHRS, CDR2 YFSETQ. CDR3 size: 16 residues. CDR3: CASSLIGQGNTGELFF. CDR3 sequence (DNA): TGCGCCAGCAGCTTAATTGGACAGGGCAACACCGGGGAGCTGTTTTTT.

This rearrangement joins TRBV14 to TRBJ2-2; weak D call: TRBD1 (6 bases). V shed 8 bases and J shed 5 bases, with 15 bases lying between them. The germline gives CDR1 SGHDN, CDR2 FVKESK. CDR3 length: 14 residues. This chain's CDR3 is CASREAGATGELFF. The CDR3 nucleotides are TGTGCCAGCCGCGAAGCAGGGGCTACCGGGGAGCTGTTTTTT. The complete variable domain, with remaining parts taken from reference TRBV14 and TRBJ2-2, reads EAGVTQFPSHSVIEKGQTVTLRCDPISGHDNLYWYRRVMGKEIKFLLHFVKESKQDESGMPNNRFLAERTGGTYSTLKVQPAELEDSGVYFCASREAGATGELFFGEGSRLTVL.

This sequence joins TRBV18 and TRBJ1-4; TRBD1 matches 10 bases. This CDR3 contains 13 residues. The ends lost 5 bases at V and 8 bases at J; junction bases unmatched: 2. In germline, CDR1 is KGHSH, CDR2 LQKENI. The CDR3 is CASSVTGGEKLFF. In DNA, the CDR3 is TGTGCCAGCTCAGTGACAGGGGGCGAAAAACTGTTTTTT.

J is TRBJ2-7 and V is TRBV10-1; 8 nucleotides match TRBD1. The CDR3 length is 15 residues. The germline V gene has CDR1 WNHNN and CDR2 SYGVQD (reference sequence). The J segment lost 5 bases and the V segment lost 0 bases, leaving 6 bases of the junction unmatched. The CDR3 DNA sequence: TGCGCCAGCAGTGAGTCTGCGACAGGGGAGGACGAGCAGTACTTC. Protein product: CASSESATGEDEQYF.

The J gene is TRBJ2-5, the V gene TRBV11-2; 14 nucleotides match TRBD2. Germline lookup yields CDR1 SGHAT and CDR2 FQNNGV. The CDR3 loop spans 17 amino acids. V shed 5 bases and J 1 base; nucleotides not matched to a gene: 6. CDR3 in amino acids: CASSKGTSGRSQETQYF. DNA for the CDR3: TGTGCCAGCAGCAAAGGGACTAGCGGGAGAAGCCAAGAGACCCAGTACTTC.

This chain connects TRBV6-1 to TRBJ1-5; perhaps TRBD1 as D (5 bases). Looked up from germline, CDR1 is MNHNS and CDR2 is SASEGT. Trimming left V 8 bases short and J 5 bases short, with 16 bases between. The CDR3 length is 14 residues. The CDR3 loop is CASSGRGSDQPQHF. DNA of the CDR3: TGTGCCAGCTCTGGACGGGGGTCAGATCAGCCCCAGCATTTT.

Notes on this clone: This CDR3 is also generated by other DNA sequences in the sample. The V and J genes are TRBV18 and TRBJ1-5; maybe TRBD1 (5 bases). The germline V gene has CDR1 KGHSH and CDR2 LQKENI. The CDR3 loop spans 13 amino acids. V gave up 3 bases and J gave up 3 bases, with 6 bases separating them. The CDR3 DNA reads TGTGCCAGCTCACCGGGACTCAATCAGCCCCAGCATTTT. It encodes CASSPGLNQPQHF.

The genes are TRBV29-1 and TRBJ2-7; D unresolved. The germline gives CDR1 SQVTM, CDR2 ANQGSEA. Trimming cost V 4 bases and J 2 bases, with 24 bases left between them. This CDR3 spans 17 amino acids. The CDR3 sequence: CSVVATQPGMSAYEQYF. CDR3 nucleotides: TGCAGCGTTGTGGCAACACAACCCGGAATGAGCGCCTACGAGCAGTACTTC.

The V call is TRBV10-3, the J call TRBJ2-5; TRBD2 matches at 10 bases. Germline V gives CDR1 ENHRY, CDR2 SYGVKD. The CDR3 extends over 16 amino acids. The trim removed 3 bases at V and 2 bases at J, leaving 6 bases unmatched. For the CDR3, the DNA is TGTGCCATCAGTGATCAAGCTAGCGGGAGACAAGAGACCCAGTACTTC. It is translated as CAISDQASGRQETQYF.

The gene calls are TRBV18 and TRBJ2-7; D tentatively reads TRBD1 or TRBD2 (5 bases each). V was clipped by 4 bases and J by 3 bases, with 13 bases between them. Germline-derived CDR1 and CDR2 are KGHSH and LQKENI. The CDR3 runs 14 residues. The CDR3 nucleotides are TGTGCCAGCTCACAGGCAGGGAGAGGCTACGAGCAGTACTTC. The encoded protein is CASSQAGRGYEQYF.

The CDR3 nucleotides read TGTGCCTGGAGCATCGACAGTACTAACTATGGCTACACCTTC. It codes for CAWSIDSTNYGYTF. The chain has TRBV30 and TRBJ1-2; D perhaps matches TRBD1 (5 bases). V was trimmed by 3 bases and J by 0 bases, leaving 11 bases between them. This CDR3 is 14 amino acids long. Looked up from germline, CDR1 is GTSNPN and CDR2 is SVGIG (reference sequence).

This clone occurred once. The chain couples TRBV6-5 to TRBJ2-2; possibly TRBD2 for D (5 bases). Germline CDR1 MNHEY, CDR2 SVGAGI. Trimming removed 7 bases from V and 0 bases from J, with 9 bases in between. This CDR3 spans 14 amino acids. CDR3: CASMVGANTGELFF. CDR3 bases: TGTGCCAGCATGGTCGGGGCGAACACCGGGGAGCTGTTTTTT.

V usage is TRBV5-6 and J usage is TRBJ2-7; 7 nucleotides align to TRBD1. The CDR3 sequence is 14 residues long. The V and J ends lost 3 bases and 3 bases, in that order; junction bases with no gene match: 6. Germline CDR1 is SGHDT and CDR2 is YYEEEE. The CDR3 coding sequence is TGTGCCAGCAGCTCACTTGACAGGGTCTACGAGCAGTACTTC. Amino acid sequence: CASSSLDRVYEQYF.

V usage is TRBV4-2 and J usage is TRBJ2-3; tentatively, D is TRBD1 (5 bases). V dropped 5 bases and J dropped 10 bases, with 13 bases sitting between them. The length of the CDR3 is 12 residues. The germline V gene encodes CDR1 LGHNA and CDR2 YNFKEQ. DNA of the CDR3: TGTGCCAGCAGCTCTGCCCAGGGTTCGCAGTATTTT. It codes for CASSSAQGSQYF.

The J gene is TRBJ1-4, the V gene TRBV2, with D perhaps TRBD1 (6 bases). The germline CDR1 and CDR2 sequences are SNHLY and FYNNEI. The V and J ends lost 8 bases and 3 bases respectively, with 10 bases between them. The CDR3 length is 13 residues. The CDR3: CASRGQANEKLFF. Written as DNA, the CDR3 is TGTGCCAGCCGGGGGCAAGCTAATGAAAAACTGTTTTTT.